This TCR beta chain was identified during a study of CD8 T cells in ankylosing spondylitis. Overall study findings and caveats: Disease-linked clones proved CD8+ and comparatively uncommon in peripheral blood. One TCR beta motif, made up of roughly eight highly homologous variants, appeared characteristic of ankylosing spondylitis blood. As reported, disease-linked clones showed significant enrichment in matched ankylosing spondylitis synovial fluid.

Libraries for TCR beta were made by quantitative 5'-RACE with molecular barcodes. TCRdb fed the 5' RACE reads into MiXCR, producing one record per CDR3 protein. The sample lists about 130,000 distinct CDR3 sequences, 7% to 8% occurring once. This clonotype was counted between two and nine times. Its matching antigen is unknown. This CDR3 has 15 residues. Germline V lookup: CDR1 SGDLS, CDR2 YYNGEE. J lost 8 bases, V lost 2 bases, and 6 bases had no gene match. The receptor's source is a female donor with ankylosing spondylitis or in good health (not recorded which). The source material was blood, either unsorted or a sorted T cell fraction (not recorded which). The chain joins TRBV9 to TRBJ2-2; 10 nucleotides align to TRBD1. For the CDR3, the DNA is TGTGCCAGCAGCGTTCGGGACAGGGGTTTAGGGGAGCTGTTTTTT. It translates to CASSVRDRGLGELFF. Full variable domain (missing parts from reference TRBV9 and TRBJ2-2): DSGVTQTPKHLITATGQRVTLRCSPRSGDLSVYWYQQSLDQGLQFLIQYYNGEERAKGNILERFSAQQFPDLHSELNLSSLELGDSALYFCASSVRDRGLGELFFGEGSRLTVL.